This entry features one T cell receptor (beta chain) sequence. What it binds is unknown. The CDR3 extends over 15 amino acids. Germline-derived CDR1 and CDR2 are SGHRS and YFSETQ. Losses at the gene ends were 4 bases for V and 4 bases for J; bases not matched to a gene: 7. The entry originates in a study of early T cells in non-severe SARS-CoV-2 infection. Whole-study findings and limits: Anti-spike CD8 responses were favored in VDJdb matching, and private and CD4 specificities were missed.

In TCRdb, the 5' RACE reads were re-called with MiXCR into one record per CDR3 protein. The sample lists more than 95,000 distinct CDR3 sequences, approximately 15% occurring once. The sequencing input was whole blood. The TCR comes from an adult who was a healthcare worker with PCR-confirmed SARS-CoV-2 infection or an uninfected control (not recorded which). The V gene is TRBV5-1, the J gene TRBJ2-2, with 7 bases aligning to TRBD1. CDR3 nucleotide sequence: TGCGCCAGCAGCGACAGGGAAGGTTTCACCGGGGAGCTGTTTTTT. Protein product: CASSDREGFTGELFF.